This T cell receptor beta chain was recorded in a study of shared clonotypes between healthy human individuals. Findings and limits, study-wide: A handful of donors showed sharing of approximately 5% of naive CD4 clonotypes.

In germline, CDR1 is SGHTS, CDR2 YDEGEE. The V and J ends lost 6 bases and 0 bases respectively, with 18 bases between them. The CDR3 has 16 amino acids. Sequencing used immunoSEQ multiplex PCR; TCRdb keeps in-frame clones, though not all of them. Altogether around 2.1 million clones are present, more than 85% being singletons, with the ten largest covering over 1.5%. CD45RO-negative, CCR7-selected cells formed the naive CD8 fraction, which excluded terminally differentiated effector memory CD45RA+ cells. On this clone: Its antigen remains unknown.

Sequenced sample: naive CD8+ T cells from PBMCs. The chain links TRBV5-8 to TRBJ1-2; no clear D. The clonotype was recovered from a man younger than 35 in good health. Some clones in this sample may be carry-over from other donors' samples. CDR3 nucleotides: TGTGCCAGCAACTTTTTCCCCATCACAGCTAACTATGGCTACACCTTC. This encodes CASNFFPITANYGYTF. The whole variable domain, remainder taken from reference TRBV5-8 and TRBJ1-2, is EAGVTQSPTHLIKTRGQQATLRCSPISGHTSVYWYQQALGLGLQFLLWYDEGEERNRGNFPPRFSGRQFPNYSSELNVNALELEDSALYLCASNFFPITANYGYTFGSGTRLTVV.